These 18 T cell receptor beta chains originate from one sample sequenced in a study of identifying expanded T cells in peripheral blood. Sequencing used immunoSEQ multiplex PCR; TCRdb keeps in-frame clones, though not all of them. The data show 84,000 or so clones, roughly 90% seen once. Sequences were obtained from blood. Every receptor here comes from a person between 18 and 70 years old in good health.

The V call is TRBV6-5, the J call TRBJ2-7, with 7 bases matching TRBD1. Germline V gene sequence: CDR1 MNHEY, CDR2 SVGAGI. Losses at the gene ends were 8 bases for V and 6 bases for J; bases not matched to a gene: 13. This CDR3 comprises 14 residues. The CDR3 sequence is CASRIGTAVSEQYF. The DNA of the CDR3 is TGTGCCAGCCGAATCGGGACAGCAGTTAGCGAGCAGTACTTC.

In nucleotides, the CDR3 is TGTGCCAGCAGCCGCAGGTTTTTAGCTAACTATGGCTACACCTTC. Translated, it gives CASSRRFLANYGYTF. V is TRBV7-2 and J is TRBJ1-2; D is ambiguous. This CDR3 spans 15 amino acids. V lost 5 bases and J 0 bases, leaving 13 bases between the germline ends. CDR1 and CDR2 (germline): SGHTA, FQGNSA.

The rearrangement joins TRBV19 to TRBJ1-5, with 11 bases matching TRBD1. This CDR3 is 16 amino acids long. Losses at the gene ends were 2 bases for V and 5 bases for J; bases not matched to a gene: 5. Per germline, CDR1 LNHDA and CDR2 SQIVND (reference sequence). The CDR3 region is CASSIPGTGGYQPQHF. CDR3 nucleotides: TGTGCCAGTAGTATACCTGGGACAGGGGGATATCAGCCCCAGCATTTT.

This chain links TRBV6-1 with TRBJ1-1; 9 positions match TRBD1. The length of the CDR3 is 13 residues. Germline loops: CDR1 MNHNS, CDR2 SASEGT. The trim removed 8 bases at V and 3 bases at J, leaving 4 bases unmatched. The CDR3 here is CASRGQGDTEAFF. For the CDR3, the DNA is TGTGCCAGCCGGGGACAGGGAGACACTGAAGCTTTCTTT.

The chain links TRBV29-1 to TRBJ1-1; 8 positions agree with TRBD1. From germline, CDR1 is SQVTM and CDR2 ANQGSEA. The V segment lost 6 bases and the J segment 4 bases; nucleotides outside the gene matches: 4. This CDR3 is built from 12 residues. The CDR3 reads CSVGTGGTEAFF. CDR3 coding DNA: TGCAGCGTGGGAACAGGGGGCACTGAAGCTTTCTTT. Using reference TRBV29-1 and TRBJ1-1 for the parts outside the CDR3, the full variable domain is SAVISQKPSRDICQRGTSLTIQCQVDSQVTMMFWYRQQPGQSLTLIATANQGSEATYESGFVIDKFPISRPNLTFSTLTVSNMSPEDSSIYLCSVGTGGTEAFFGQGTRLTVV.

The chain couples TRBV29-1 to TRBJ1-4, with D possibly being TRBD1 (5 bases). CDR1 is SQVTM, CDR2 ANQGSEA, per germline. The CDR3 loop spans 12 amino acids. The germline V and J ends were trimmed by 7 bases and 8 bases, with 14 bases remaining between them. CDR3 region: CSAQAQREKLFF. CDR3 bases: TGCAGCGCACAGGCCCAAAGGGAAAAACTGTTTTTT.

V usage is TRBV18 and J usage is TRBJ2-7; D may be TRBD1 or TRBD2 (5 bases each). Germline loops: CDR1 KGHSH, CDR2 LQKENI. The CDR3 runs to 14 residues. Trimming stripped 2 bases from V and 0 bases from J, with 8 bases between. CDR3 sequence reads: CASSPRDASYEQYF. As DNA, the CDR3 is TGTGCCAGCTCACCAAGGGACGCCTCCTACGAGCAGTACTTC.

The chain recombines TRBV9 with TRBJ2-7; 10 bases fit TRBD1. CDR1 SGDLS and CDR2 YYNGEE come from the germline V gene. This CDR3 spans 18 amino acids. Trimming removed 3 bases from V and 3 bases from J; junction bases left unmatched: 15. CDR3 in amino acids: CASSAGQGKGNLYYEQYF. The CDR3 DNA follows: TGTGCCAGCAGCGCGGGACAGGGGAAGGGAAACCTGTACTACGAGCAGTACTTC.

This rearrangement joins TRBV14 to TRBJ2-7; D not resolved. CDR1 and CDR2 from the germline V gene are SGHDN and FVKESK. The CDR3 covers 13 residues. The V and J ends lost 8 bases and 0 bases respectively, with 11 bases between them. For the CDR3, the DNA is TGTGCCAGCGGGCCGGGCTACTCCTACGAGCAGTACTTC. It codes for CASGPGYSYEQYF.

This clone was counted once. The J gene is TRBJ2-4, the V gene TRBV6-6; D is perhaps TRBD2 (5 bases). The V end lost 7 bases, the J end lost 1 base, and 11 bases lay between the germline ends. This CDR3 has 14 amino acids. Germline CDR1 and CDR2: MNHNY and SVGAGI (reference sequence). CDR3 coding DNA: TGTGCCAGCAACGGGGAAGGGGCCAAAAACATTCAGTACTTC. It translates to CASNGEGAKNIQYF.

The V gene is TRBV14, the J gene TRBJ1-1; D ambiguous. CDR1 is SGHDN, CDR2 FVKESK, per germline. The CDR3 is made up of 13 amino acids. V gave up 4 bases and J gave up 4 bases, with 10 bases separating them. The CDR3 nucleotides are TGTGCCAGCAGCCCCTCTAGGGTCACTGAAGCTTTCTTT. Amino acids: CASSPSRVTEAFF.

The count of this clone is one. The chain combines TRBV19 with TRBJ1-6; 9 positions agree with TRBD1. V gave up 3 bases and J gave up 9 bases; unmatched junction bases: 6. Per the germline V gene, CDR1 is LNHDA and CDR2 is SQIVND (reference sequence). The CDR3 runs 15 residues. The CDR3 region is CASSMGQGKGSPLHF. In DNA form, the CDR3 reads TGTGCCAGTAGTATGGGACAGGGTAAGGGTTCACCCCTCCACTTT.

This chain uses TRBV10-2 with TRBJ1-2; 7 bases are a match to TRBD1. Trimming took 3 bases from V and 4 from J; bases not matched to a gene: 5. CDR3 length equals 14 residues. In germline, CDR1 is WSHSY, CDR2 SAAADI. CDR3 sequence reads: CASSERGRGYGYTF. The CDR3 coding sequence is TGCGCCAGCAGTGAAAGGGGGCGAGGCTATGGCTACACCTTC.

The V call is TRBV30, the J call TRBJ1-6, with TRBD1 matching 7 bases. This CDR3 is 14 amino acids long. With 2 bases clipped from V and 10 bases from J, the junction kept 8 bases outside the gene matches. Germline loops: CDR1 GTSNPN, CDR2 SVGIG (reference sequence). CDR3 nucleotides: TGTGCCTGGAGTCGAGACGACAGGGACTCACCCCTCCACTTT. It translates to CAWSRDDRDSPLHF.

The rearrangement links TRBV7-2 to TRBJ2-3; D gene uncertain. Germline lookup yields CDR1 SGHTA and CDR2 FQGNSA. The CDR3 consists of 15 residues. Trimming left V 5 bases short and J 3 bases short, with 15 bases between. The CDR3 region has the DNA TGTGCCAGCAGCCCATTCGTGGGAAGTACAGATACGCAGTATTTT. Translation: CASSPFVGSTDTQYF.

The rearrangement joins TRBV27 to TRBJ2-6; TRBD1 might be the D (5 bases). Germline CDR1 MNHEY, CDR2 SMNVEV (reference sequence). V was trimmed by 8 bases and J by 0 bases, leaving 14 bases between them. The CDR3 is 16 amino acids. The CDR3 DNA follows: TGTGCCAGCGCCTCCCAGGGTCCCTCTGGGGCCAACGTCCTGACTTTC. Translating gives CASASQGPSGANVLTF.

The chain is built from TRBV9 and TRBJ2-5, with TRBD2 matching 7 bases. With 0 bases clipped from V and 4 bases from J, the junction kept 6 bases outside the gene matches. The CDR3 has 15 amino acids. The germline V gene has CDR1 SGDLS and CDR2 YYNGEE. CDR3: CASSVDARGTETQYF. CDR3 DNA: TGTGCCAGCAGCGTAGACGCGCGGGGGACAGAGACCCAGTACTTC.

CDR3 DNA sequence: TGTGCCAGCAGCCTGGAGACAGGGGGTTTGGGATATGGCTACACCTTC. This encodes CASSLETGGLGYGYTF. The rearrangement uses TRBV5-4 and TRBJ1-2; 9 positions agree with TRBD1. The length of the CDR3 is 16 residues. Germline V lookup: CDR1 SGHNT, CDR2 YYREEE (reference sequence). The junction had 12 bases not matched to a gene; V was cut back by 4 bases and J by 5 bases.